This T cell receptor beta chain was identified during a study of shared clonotypes between healthy human individuals. This table comes from immunoSEQ multiplex PCR, and its TCRdb copy is limited to in-frame clones, with some not included. The sample lists more than 1.2 million clones; roughly 98.5% were seen once. Study-wide results and caveats: A handful of donors showed sharing of approximately 4.7% of naive CD4 clonotypes. Lower generation probabilities were found for non-shared clonotypes than for those shared by all four donors.

On this clone: Its cognate antigen is unknown.

Splitting the CD4+ cells yielded a CD45RA+ naive subset and a CD45RA-negative memory subset. Trimming took off 0 bases at V and 5 bases at J, with 10 bases between the two ends. The CDR3 runs to 14 residues. CDR1 LNHDA and CDR2 SQIVND come from the germline V gene (reference sequence). This receptor was obtained from a man in his thirties or forties in good health. The J gene is TRBJ2-5, the V gene TRBV19, with D perhaps TRBD1 (6 bases). The sequencing input was naive CD4+ T cells sorted from blood. Subset defined: CD45RA+ positively selected. CDR3 protein: CASSIEYREETQYF. CDR3 sequence (DNA): TGTGCCAGTAGTATAGAATACAGGGAGGAGACCCAGTACTTC.